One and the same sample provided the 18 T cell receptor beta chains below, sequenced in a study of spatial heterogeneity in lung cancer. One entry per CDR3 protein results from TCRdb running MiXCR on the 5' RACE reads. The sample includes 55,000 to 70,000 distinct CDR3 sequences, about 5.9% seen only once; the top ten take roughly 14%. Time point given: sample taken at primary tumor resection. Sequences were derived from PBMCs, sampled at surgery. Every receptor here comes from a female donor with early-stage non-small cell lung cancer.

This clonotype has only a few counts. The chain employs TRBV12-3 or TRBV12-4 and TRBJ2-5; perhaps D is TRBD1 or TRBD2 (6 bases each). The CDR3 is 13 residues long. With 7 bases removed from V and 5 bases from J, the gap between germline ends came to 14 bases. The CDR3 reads CASTRGLGETQYF. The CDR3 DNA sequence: TGTGCCAGCACCCGGGGGCTGGGGGAGACCCAGTACTTC.

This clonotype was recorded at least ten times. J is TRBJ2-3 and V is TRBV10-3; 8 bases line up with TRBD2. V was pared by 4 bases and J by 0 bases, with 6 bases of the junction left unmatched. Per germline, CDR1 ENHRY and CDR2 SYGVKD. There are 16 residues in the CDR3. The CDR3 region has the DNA TGTGCCATCAGTGTGGGCGGGAGGACTAGCACAGATACGCAGTATTTT. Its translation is CAISVGGRTSTDTQYF.

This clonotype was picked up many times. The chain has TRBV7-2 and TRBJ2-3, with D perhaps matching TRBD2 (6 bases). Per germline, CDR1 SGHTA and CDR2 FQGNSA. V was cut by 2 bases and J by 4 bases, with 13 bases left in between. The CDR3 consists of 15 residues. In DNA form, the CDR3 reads TGTGCCAGCAGCTTACGCCATAGGGAGGCAGATACGCAGTATTTT. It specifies CASSLRHREADTQYF.

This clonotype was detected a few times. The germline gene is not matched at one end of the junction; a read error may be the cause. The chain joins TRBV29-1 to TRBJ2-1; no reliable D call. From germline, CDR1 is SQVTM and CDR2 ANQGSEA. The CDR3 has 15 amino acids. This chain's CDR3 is CSVEVGLASHNEQFF. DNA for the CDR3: TGCAGCGTTGAGGTGGGCTTGGCCTCCCACAATGAGCAGTTCTTC.

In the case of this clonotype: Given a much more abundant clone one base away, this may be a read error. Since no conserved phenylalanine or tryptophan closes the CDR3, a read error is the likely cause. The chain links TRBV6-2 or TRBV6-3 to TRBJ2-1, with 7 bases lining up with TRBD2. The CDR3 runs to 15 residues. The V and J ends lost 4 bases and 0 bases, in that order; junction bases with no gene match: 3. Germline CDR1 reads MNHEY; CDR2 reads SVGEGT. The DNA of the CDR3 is TGTGCCAGCAGTTGGGGCGGGGGCTCCTACAATGAGCAGTTCCTC. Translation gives CASSWGGGSYNEQFL.

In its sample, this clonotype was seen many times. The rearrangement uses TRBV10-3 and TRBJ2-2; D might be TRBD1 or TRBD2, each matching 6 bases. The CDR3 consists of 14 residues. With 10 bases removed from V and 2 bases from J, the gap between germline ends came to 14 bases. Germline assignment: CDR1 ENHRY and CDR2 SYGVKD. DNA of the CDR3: TGTGCCACCGGCGGGACAACCAACACCGGGGAGCTGTTTTTT. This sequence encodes CATGGTTNTGELFF.

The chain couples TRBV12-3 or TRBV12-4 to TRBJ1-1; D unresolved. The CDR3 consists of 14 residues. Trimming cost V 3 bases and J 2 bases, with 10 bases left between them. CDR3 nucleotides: TGTGCCAGCAGTTTCGACTTGGGTAACACTGAAGCTTTCTTT. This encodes CASSFDLGNTEAFF.

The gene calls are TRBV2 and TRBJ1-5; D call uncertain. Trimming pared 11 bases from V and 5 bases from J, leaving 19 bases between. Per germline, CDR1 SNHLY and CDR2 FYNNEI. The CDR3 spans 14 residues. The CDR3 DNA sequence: TGTGCCTGTTCGAAGGACGCGGCCTATCAGCCCCAGCATTTT. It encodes CACSKDAAYQPQHF.

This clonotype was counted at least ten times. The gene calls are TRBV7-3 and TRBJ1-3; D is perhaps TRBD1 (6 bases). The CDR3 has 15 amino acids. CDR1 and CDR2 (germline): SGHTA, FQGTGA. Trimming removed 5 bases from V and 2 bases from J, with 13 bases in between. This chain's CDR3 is CASSATPGAGNTIYF. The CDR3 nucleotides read TGTGCCAGCAGCGCCACCCCAGGGGCTGGAAACACCATATATTTT.

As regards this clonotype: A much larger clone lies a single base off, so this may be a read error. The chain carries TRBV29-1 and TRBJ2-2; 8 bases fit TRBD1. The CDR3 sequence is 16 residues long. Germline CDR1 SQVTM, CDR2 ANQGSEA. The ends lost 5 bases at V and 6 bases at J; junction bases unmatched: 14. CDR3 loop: CSVSSGTGYNSGELFF. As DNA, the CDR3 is TGCAGCGTTTCAAGTGGGACAGGCTACAACTCCGGGGAGCTGTTTTTT.

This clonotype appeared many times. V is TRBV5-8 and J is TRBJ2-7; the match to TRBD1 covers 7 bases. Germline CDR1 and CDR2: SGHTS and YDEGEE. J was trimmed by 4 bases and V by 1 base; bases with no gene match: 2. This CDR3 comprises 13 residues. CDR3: CASSLRGPYEQYF. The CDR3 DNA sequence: TGTGCCAGCAGCTTGAGGGGGCCTTACGAGCAGTACTTC.

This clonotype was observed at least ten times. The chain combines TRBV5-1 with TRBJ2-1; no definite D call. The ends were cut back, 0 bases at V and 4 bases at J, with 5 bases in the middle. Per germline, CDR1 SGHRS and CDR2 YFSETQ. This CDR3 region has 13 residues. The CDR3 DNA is TGCGCCAGCAGCTTGGCCCTTTACAATGAGCAGTTCTTC. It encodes CASSLALYNEQFF.

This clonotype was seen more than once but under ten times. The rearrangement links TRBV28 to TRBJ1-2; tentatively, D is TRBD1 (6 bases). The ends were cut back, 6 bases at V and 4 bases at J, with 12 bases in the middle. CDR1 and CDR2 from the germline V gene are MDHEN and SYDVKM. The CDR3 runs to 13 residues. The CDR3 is CASSIQDSYGYTF. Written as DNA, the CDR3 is TGTGCCAGCAGCATCCAGGACAGCTATGGCTACACCTTC.

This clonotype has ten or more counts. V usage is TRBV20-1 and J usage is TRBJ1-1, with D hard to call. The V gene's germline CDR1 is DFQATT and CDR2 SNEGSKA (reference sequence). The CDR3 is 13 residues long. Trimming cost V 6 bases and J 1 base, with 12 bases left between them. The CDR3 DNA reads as TGCAGTGCCTTGCTCGGTGCGAACACTGAAGCTTTCTTT. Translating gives CSALLGANTEAFF.

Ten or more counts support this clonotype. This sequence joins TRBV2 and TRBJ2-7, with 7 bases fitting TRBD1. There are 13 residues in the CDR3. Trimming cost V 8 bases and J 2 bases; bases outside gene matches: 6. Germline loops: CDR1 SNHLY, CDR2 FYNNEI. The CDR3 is CASQMGQPYEQYF. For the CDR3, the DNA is TGTGCCAGCCAAATGGGACAGCCCTACGAGCAGTACTTC.

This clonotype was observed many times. The CDR3 DNA reads TGTGCCAGCAGCAGCCGGGACAGGCTTGTTAACACCATATATTTT. Translated: CASSSRDRLVNTIYF. V is TRBV12-3 or TRBV12-4 and J is TRBJ1-3, with 8 bases identical to TRBD1. CDR3 length: 15 amino acids. J was trimmed by 7 bases and V by 6 bases; bases with no gene match: 11.

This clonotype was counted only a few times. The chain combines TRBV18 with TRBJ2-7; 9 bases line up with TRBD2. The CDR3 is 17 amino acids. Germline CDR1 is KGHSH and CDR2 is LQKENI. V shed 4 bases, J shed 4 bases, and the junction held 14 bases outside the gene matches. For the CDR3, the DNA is TGTGCCAGCTCACTTAGCGCCTTCGGACTAGCGACTTACGAGCAGTACTTC. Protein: CASSLSAFGLATYEQYF.

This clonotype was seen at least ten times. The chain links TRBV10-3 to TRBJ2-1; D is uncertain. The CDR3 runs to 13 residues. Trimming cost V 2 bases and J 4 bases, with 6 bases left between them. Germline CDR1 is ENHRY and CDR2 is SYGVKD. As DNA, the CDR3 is TGTGCCATCAGTGAGGGGCAGTACAATGAGCAGTTCTTC. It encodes CAISEGQYNEQFF.